This T cell receptor beta chain was documented in a study of T cell responses to AZD1222 COVID-19 vaccine. Sequencing used immunoSEQ multiplex PCR; TCRdb keeps in-frame clones, though not all of them. The sample includes roughly 60,000 clones, roughly 80% seen only once; the top ten take roughly 3.5%. Germline CDR1 LNHDA, CDR2 SQIVND (reference sequence). V shed 8 bases and J 1 base; nucleotides not matched to a gene: 4. The CDR3 consists of 13 residues. A note on this clone: Its matching antigen is unknown.

Findings of the study overall: At 160-218 and 743-854, vaccine-associated CD4 TCRs were dominant, and they spanned spike.

This sequence was found in an adult who received the AZD1222 COVID-19 vaccine. The sequences come from peripheral blood, collected 28 days after the second AZD1222 dose. The chain employs TRBV19 and TRBJ2-7; 8 bases fit TRBD2. The chain's CDR3 is CASRGGESYEQYF. The CDR3 DNA reads as TGTGCCAGTCGGGGGGGCGAATCCTACGAGCAGTACTTC. Combining the CDR3 with reference TRBV19 and TRBJ2-7 gives the whole variable domain DGGITQSPKYLFRKEGQNVTLSCEQNLNHDAMYWYRQDPGQGLRLIYYSQIVNDFQKGDIAEGYSVSREKKESFPLTVTSAQKNPTAFYLCASRGGESYEQYFGPGTRLTVT.